Reported below is one T cell receptor (beta chain). Its target is unknown. The data derive from a study of CD8 T cells in Susac syndrome. Random-hexamer reverse transcription was applied to roughly 0.5 to 1 ug RNA. TCRdb used MiXCR to reprocess the immunoSEQ multiplex PCR reads, holding one entry per CDR3 protein. The data show roughly 300,000 distinct CDR3 sequences, roughly 84% seen once. Notes on the study in general: That the number of individuals in its TCR sequencing and HLA analysis was relatively small was acknowledged by the study.

Trimming stripped 2 bases from V and 6 bases from J, with 13 bases between. Looked up from germline, CDR1 is SEHNR and CDR2 is FQNEAQ (reference sequence). The CDR3 consists of 14 residues. V usage is TRBV7-9 and J usage is TRBJ1-1; D gene unclear. The TCR originated in a human donor with multiple sclerosis. What was sequenced was CD8+ T cells from PBMCs. The CDR3: CASSLTPGSAEAFF. As DNA, the CDR3 is TGTGCCAGCAGCTTAACCCCAGGTAGCGCTGAAGCTTTCTTT.